The source of this TCR beta chain is a study of long-term antiretroviral therapy in people with HIV. Every participant with HIV received treatment in the United States. A v3.0 immunoSEQ assay was performed at survey level. Using immunoSEQ multiplex PCR, the repertoire was profiled, and TCRdb retains in-frame clones only, with some absent. Among over 15,000 clones listed, less than 85% were seen once. Findings and caveats of the study: Dominating the repertoire at all time points were the clones that expanded before ART. HIV repertoire CDR3 lengths ranged less widely than those of controls. For ART adherence, viral resistance and therapy changes, no data were available.

Turning to this clone: Its antigen is unknown.

In germline, CDR1 is GTSNPN, CDR2 SVGIG (reference sequence). The V end was cut by 7 bases, the J end by 2 bases, with 11 bases between. The CDR3 runs 12 residues. The clonotype originates from a woman between 45 and 60 years old with HIV. The material sequenced was unsorted PBMCs, taken 0.5 years before starting antiretroviral therapy. This sequence joins TRBV30 and TRBJ1-1; no clear D gene. The CDR3 sequence: CAYSDTNTEAFF. The DNA for the CDR3 is TGTGCCTACTCTGACACTAACACTGAAGCTTTCTTT.